A selection of T cell receptor beta chains follows, all from one sample in a study of CD8 T cells in Susac syndrome. TCRdb fed the immunoSEQ multiplex PCR reads into MiXCR, producing one record per CDR3 protein. The sample holds 350,000 to 550,000 distinct CDR3 sequences, 85% seen once. Material: CD8+ T cells from PBMCs. These receptors all stem from a human donor with multiple sclerosis. CDR3s include the opening cysteine and the closing phenylalanine or tryptophan. Each record gives: CDR3 DNA, CDR3 protein, V gene, J gene, D gene, clone size. A D gene is named only where the DNA matches it firmly. Clone size is shown for a subset of rows, as once, few, many or a class of expanded clone.

CDR3nt: TGTGCCTGGACCGGGACAGGGGATTACGAGCAGTACTTC; CDR3aa: CAWTGTGDYEQYF; v_gene: TRBV30; j_gene: TRBJ2-7; d_gene: TRBD1; abundance: .
CDR3nt: TGTGCCAGCAGCTTTTCGCCGGACGGCGATCAGCCCCAGCATTTT; CDR3aa: CASSFSPDGDQPQHF; v_gene: TRBV5-4; j_gene: TRBJ1-5; d_gene: .; abundance: .
CDR3nt: TGCGCCAGCAGCCTTCCGGTCCAGAACCGAAAGACCTATGGCTACACCTTC; CDR3aa: CASSLPVQNRKTYGYTF; v_gene: TRBV4-1; j_gene: TRBJ1-2; d_gene: .; abundance: .
CDR3nt: TGTGCCAGCAGCCTCCTGTTGGTAGGAGGAAAACTGTTTTTT; CDR3aa: CASSLLLVGGKLFF; v_gene: TRBV12-3/TRBV12-4; j_gene: TRBJ1-4; d_gene: .; abundance: .
CDR3nt: TGCAGCGTGTCGGAGTCGAGCTACGAGCAGTACTTC; CDR3aa: CSVSESSYEQYF; v_gene: TRBV29-1; j_gene: TRBJ2-7; d_gene: .; abundance: .
CDR3nt: TGTGCCAGCACCCTAGGGTCGACAGGGGGCTGGAGTACCGGGGAGCTGTTTTTT; CDR3aa: CASTLGSTGGWSTGELFF; v_gene: TRBV7-9; j_gene: TRBJ2-2; d_gene: TRBD1; abundance: once
CDR3nt: TGTGCCTGGAGTGTACCCGGGAGAACGCACGAGCAGTACTTC; CDR3aa: CAWSVPGRTHEQYF; v_gene: TRBV30; j_gene: TRBJ2-7; d_gene: .; abundance: .
CDR3nt: TGTGCCAGTAGTATGGGGGGGCGTCTTTCGGCGTACTACGAGCAGTACTTC; CDR3aa: CASSMGGRLSAYYEQYF; v_gene: TRBV19; j_gene: TRBJ2-7; d_gene: .; abundance: .
CDR3nt: TGTGCCAGCAGTTCCCGAGGGGAGCAGAGCGGCTACACCTTC; CDR3aa: CASSSRGEQSGYTF; v_gene: TRBV6-5; j_gene: TRBJ1-2; d_gene: .; abundance: few
CDR3nt: TGTGCCAGCAGCTTCTCAGGGGATGCCAAAAACATTCAGTACTTC; CDR3aa: CASSFSGDAKNIQYF; v_gene: TRBV7-9; j_gene: TRBJ2-4; d_gene: .; abundance: .
CDR3nt: TGTGCCAGCAGCTCGGAGACAGGGGTGGGTCTGAACACTGAAGCTTTCTTT; CDR3aa: CASSSETGVGLNTEAFF; v_gene: TRBV11-2; j_gene: TRBJ1-1; d_gene: TRBD1; abundance: .
CDR3nt: TGTGCCAGCAGCAGAGACGGTGATGAAGCTTTCTTT; CDR3aa: CASSRDGDEAFF; v_gene: TRBV7-9; j_gene: TRBJ1-1; d_gene: .; abundance: .
CDR3nt: TGTGCCAGCAGCCAAGGGCCTGAGATGGGGACAGATACGCAGTATTTT; CDR3aa: CASSQGPEMGTDTQYF; v_gene: TRBV4-2; j_gene: TRBJ2-3; d_gene: .; abundance: .
CDR3nt: TGTGCCAGCAGTGAAGACAGGGAAATAAACTATGGCTACACCTTC; CDR3aa: CASSEDREINYGYTF; v_gene: TRBV6-1; j_gene: TRBJ1-2; d_gene: .; abundance: .
CDR3nt: TGTGCCAGCAGCTTGGGGGACACAGAGTACGAGCAGTACTTC; CDR3aa: CASSLGDTEYEQYF; v_gene: TRBV5-6; j_gene: TRBJ2-7; d_gene: .; abundance: .
CDR3nt: TGTGCCAGCAGCGACTATAGGGGCGAGCAGTACTTC; CDR3aa: CASSDYRGEQYF; v_gene: TRBV3-1; j_gene: TRBJ2-7; d_gene: .; abundance: .
CDR3nt: TGTGCCAGCAGTGATACTAGCGGGCGGTCAGATACGCAGTATTTT; CDR3aa: CASSDTSGRSDTQYF; v_gene: TRBV6-4; j_gene: TRBJ2-3; d_gene: TRBD2; abundance: .
CDR3nt: TGTGCCAGCAGCCTACCGGGACAGGGTTTCCCCGAGCAGTACTTC; CDR3aa: CASSLPGQGFPEQYF; v_gene: TRBV6-5; j_gene: TRBJ2-7; d_gene: TRBD1; abundance: .
CDR3nt: TGTGCCAGCTCACCTCCGGGACCCAACACCGGGGAGCTGTTTTTT; CDR3aa: CASSPPGPNTGELFF; v_gene: TRBV18; j_gene: TRBJ2-2; d_gene: .; abundance: .
CDR3nt: TGTGCCAGCAGTTATCTGACAGGGGAAGGAGATACGCAGTATTTT; CDR3aa: CASSYLTGEGDTQYF; v_gene: TRBV6-5; j_gene: TRBJ2-3; d_gene: TRBD1; abundance: .
CDR3nt: TGCATGGGTGCGGACTCCTCCTACAATGAGCAGTTCTTC; CDR3aa: CMGADSSYNEQFF; v_gene: TRBV20-1; j_gene: TRBJ2-1; d_gene: .; abundance: .
CDR3nt: TGTGCCAGCAGCATACTAGCGGAGACACAAGAGACCCAGTACTTC; CDR3aa: CASSILAETQETQYF; v_gene: TRBV12-3/TRBV12-4; j_gene: TRBJ2-5; d_gene: TRBD2; abundance: .
CDR3nt: TGTGCCAGCAGCCAAGACTTTAACGGGAACTATGGCTACACCTTC; CDR3aa: CASSQDFNGNYGYTF; v_gene: TRBV14; j_gene: TRBJ1-2; d_gene: .; abundance: .
CDR3nt: TGCGCCAGCAGCCCGGGGAGGGACTCGAATCAGCCCCAGCATTTT; CDR3aa: CASSPGRDSNQPQHF; v_gene: TRBV5-1; j_gene: TRBJ1-5; d_gene: .; abundance: once
CDR3nt: TGCGCCAGCAGCCAAGATTCAGGAGTAGGCTACGAGCAGTACTTC; CDR3aa: CASSQDSGVGYEQYF; v_gene: TRBV4-1; j_gene: TRBJ2-7; d_gene: .; abundance: .
CDR3nt: TGTGCCAGTCGCAGACGGGGGAACGGTGAAAAACTGTTTTTT; CDR3aa: CASRRRGNGEKLFF; v_gene: TRBV19; j_gene: TRBJ1-4; d_gene: .; abundance: .
CDR3nt: TGCAGTGCTAGGGATTCCGGGACAGACGTTGCAACTAATGAAAAACTGTTTTTT; CDR3aa: CSARDSGTDVATNEKLFF; v_gene: TRBV20-1; j_gene: TRBJ1-4; d_gene: TRBD1; abundance: .
CDR3nt: TGCAGCGTTCGAACGGACAGGGACTATGGCTACACCTTC; CDR3aa: CSVRTDRDYGYTF; v_gene: TRBV29-1; j_gene: TRBJ1-2; d_gene: TRBD1; abundance: few
CDR3nt: TGTGCCAGCAGTTTATCAGGGGGCTCACATCAGCCCCAGCATTTT; CDR3aa: CASSLSGGSHQPQHF; v_gene: TRBV27; j_gene: TRBJ1-5; d_gene: TRBD1; abundance: .
CDR3nt: TGTGCCAGCAGTCCGCGGACTACCACAGATACGCAGTATTTT; CDR3aa: CASSPRTTTDTQYF; v_gene: TRBV2; j_gene: TRBJ2-3; d_gene: .; abundance: few
CDR3nt: TGTGCCAGCAGCTTAGATCTGGACCACCCTTGGTCAGATACGCAGTATTTT; CDR3aa: CASSLDLDHPWSDTQYF; v_gene: TRBV11-2; j_gene: TRBJ2-3; d_gene: .; abundance: once
CDR3nt: TGTGCCAGTAGTATATGGGACAGGGGAGGCTATGGCTACACCTTC; CDR3aa: CASSIWDRGGYGYTF; v_gene: TRBV19; j_gene: TRBJ1-2; d_gene: TRBD1; abundance: .
CDR3nt: TGTGCCACCTCGACTAGCGGGATCTACAATGAGCAGTTCTTC; CDR3aa: CATSTSGIYNEQFF; v_gene: TRBV27; j_gene: TRBJ2-1; d_gene: TRBD2; abundance: .
CDR3nt: TGTGCCAGCAGTCCCTGGGCGAACTTGTACAATGAGCAGTTCTTC; CDR3aa: CASSPWANLYNEQFF; v_gene: TRBV6-2/TRBV6-3; j_gene: TRBJ2-1; d_gene: .; abundance: .
CDR3nt: TGTGCCAGCAGACCTTCCCGGGACACTCTCTACGAGCAGTACTTC; CDR3aa: CASRPSRDTLYEQYF; v_gene: TRBV27; j_gene: TRBJ2-7; d_gene: .; abundance: .
CDR3nt: TGTGCCATCAGTGAGTCGAAAGGACGGGACAGCCGTAATCAGCCCCAGCATTTT; CDR3aa: CAISESKGRDSRNQPQHF; v_gene: TRBV10-3; j_gene: TRBJ1-5; d_gene: TRBD1; abundance: .
CDR3nt: TGCAGTGCTCATTCGGGGGGCCGGGAAAATGAGCAGTTCTTC; CDR3aa: CSAHSGGRENEQFF; v_gene: TRBV20-1; j_gene: TRBJ2-1; d_gene: .; abundance: .
CDR3nt: TGTGCCAGCAGTCCCCTGGTTCCTTCCGACAGTCGCACCTACGAGCAGTACTTC; CDR3aa: CASSPLVPSDSRTYEQYF; v_gene: TRBV6-1; j_gene: TRBJ2-7; d_gene: .; abundance: once
CDR3nt: TGTGCCAGTAGTATCCCCATAGCGCGAAGCTCCTACGAGCAGTACTTC; CDR3aa: CASSIPIARSSYEQYF; v_gene: TRBV19; j_gene: TRBJ2-7; d_gene: .; abundance: .
CDR3nt: TGTGCCAGCAGCTCCGCACCGGGGGACGCCCCTCGGACCCAGTACTTC; CDR3aa: CASSSAPGDAPRTQYF; v_gene: TRBV5-4; j_gene: TRBJ2-5; d_gene: .; abundance: .
CDR3nt: TGTGCCAGCAGTGACACGTCGGGGAGGTTTAATTACGAGCAGTACTTC; CDR3aa: CASSDTSGRFNYEQYF; v_gene: TRBV6-1; j_gene: TRBJ2-7; d_gene: .; abundance: .
CDR3nt: TGCGCCAGCAGAGGACAGGGGAACACCGGGGAGCTGTTTTTT; CDR3aa: CASRGQGNTGELFF; v_gene: TRBV10-2; j_gene: TRBJ2-2; d_gene: TRBD1; abundance: .
CDR3nt: TGTGCCAGCAGTCCCTGGGGGCGGAACACCGGGGAGCTGTTTTTT; CDR3aa: CASSPWGRNTGELFF; v_gene: TRBV6-1; j_gene: TRBJ2-2; d_gene: .; abundance: .